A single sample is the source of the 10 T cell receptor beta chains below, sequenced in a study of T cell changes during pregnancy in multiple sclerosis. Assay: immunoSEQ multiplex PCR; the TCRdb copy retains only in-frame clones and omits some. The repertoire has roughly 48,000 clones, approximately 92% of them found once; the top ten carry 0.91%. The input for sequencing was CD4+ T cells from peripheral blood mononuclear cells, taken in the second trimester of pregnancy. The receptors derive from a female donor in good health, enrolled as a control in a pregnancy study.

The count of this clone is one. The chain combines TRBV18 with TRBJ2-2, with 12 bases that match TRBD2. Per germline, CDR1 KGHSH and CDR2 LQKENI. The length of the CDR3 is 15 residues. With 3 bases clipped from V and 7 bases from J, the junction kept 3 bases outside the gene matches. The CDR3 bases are TGTGCCAGCTCACCGCGACTAGCGGGAGACGGGGAGCTGTTTTTT. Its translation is CASSPRLAGDGELFF.

The chain's CDR3 is CAISESTGGANIQYF. The CDR3 DNA sequence: TGTGCCATCAGTGAGTCGACGGGAGGGGCAAACATTCAGTACTTC. The rearrangement links TRBV10-3 to TRBJ2-4; 8 bases are a match to TRBD2. Trimming removed 0 bases from V and 6 bases from J; junction bases left unmatched: 4. CDR1 is ENHRY and CDR2 is SYGVKD in the germline V gene. This CDR3 is built from 15 residues.

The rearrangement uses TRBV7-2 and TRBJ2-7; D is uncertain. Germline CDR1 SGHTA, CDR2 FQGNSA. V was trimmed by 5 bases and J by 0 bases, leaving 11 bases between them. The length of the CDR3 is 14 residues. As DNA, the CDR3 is TGTGCCAGCAGCAACTACCTCAGCTCCTACGAGCAGTACTTC. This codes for CASSNYLSSYEQYF.

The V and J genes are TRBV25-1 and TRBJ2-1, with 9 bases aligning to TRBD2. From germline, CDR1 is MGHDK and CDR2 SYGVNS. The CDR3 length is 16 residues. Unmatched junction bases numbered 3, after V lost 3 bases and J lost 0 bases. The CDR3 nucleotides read TGTGCCAGCAGTGACGCGGGGGGGTACTCCTACAATGAGCAGTTCTTC. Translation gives CASSDAGGYSYNEQFF.

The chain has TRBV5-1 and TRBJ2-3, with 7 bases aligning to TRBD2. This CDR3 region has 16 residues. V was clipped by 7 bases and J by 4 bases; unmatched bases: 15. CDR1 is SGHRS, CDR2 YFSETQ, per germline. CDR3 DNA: TGCGCCAGCGGGCTGGCGGGGGTAAGCCGATCAGATACGCAGTATTTT. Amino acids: CASGLAGVSRSDTQYF.

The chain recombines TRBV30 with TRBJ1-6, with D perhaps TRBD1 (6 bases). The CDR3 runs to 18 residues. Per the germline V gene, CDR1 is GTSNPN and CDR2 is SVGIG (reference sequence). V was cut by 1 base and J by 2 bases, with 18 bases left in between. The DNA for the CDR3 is TGTGCCTGGAGTGGGTGGCAGGGGCGAAGCGCCTATAATTCACCCCTCCACTTT. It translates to CAWSGWQGRSAYNSPLHF.

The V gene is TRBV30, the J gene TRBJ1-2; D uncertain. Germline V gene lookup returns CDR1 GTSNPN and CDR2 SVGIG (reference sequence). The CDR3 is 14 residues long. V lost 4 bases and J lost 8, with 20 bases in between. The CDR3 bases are TGTGCCTGGACCGTGGGAGAGAGGTTGTGGGGCTACACCTTC. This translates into CAWTVGERLWGYTF.

CDR3 residues: CASSPQGSNQPQHF. The CDR3 nucleotides read TGTGCCAGCAGTCCCCAGGGGAGCAATCAGCCCCAGCATTTT. The chain employs TRBV2 and TRBJ1-5; tentatively, D is TRBD1 (6 bases). Trimming left V 5 bases short and J 1 base short, with 9 bases between. Germline V gene lookup returns CDR1 SNHLY and CDR2 FYNNEI. The CDR3 covers 14 residues.

The DNA for the CDR3 is TGTGCCAGCCGGGACAGGGATCGCGAGCAGTACTTC. Translated: CASRDRDREQYF. The chain has TRBV19 and TRBJ2-7, with 9 nucleotides matching TRBD1. This CDR3 comprises 12 residues. The germline gives CDR1 LNHDA, CDR2 SQIVND (reference sequence). The J segment lost 6 bases and the V segment lost 9 bases, leaving 6 bases of the junction unmatched.

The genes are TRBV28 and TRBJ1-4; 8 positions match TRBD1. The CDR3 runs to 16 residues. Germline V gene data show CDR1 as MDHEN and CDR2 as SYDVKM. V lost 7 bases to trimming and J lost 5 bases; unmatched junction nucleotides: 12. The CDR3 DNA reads TGTGCCAGCACTAATTACCCGAGGACAGGGAATGAAAAACTGTTTTTT. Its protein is CASTNYPRTGNEKLFF.